This T cell receptor (beta chain) derives from a study of T cells after posttransplantation cyclophosphamide. Study results and caveats: Later post-transplant blood repertoires were often dominated by donor CD8+ memory clones.

At least ten counts were recorded for this clone. Antigen specificity is unknown. Treatment was busulfan-fludarabine conditioning, a marrow graft, and cyclophosphamide on days +3 and +4. Germline CDR1 reads DFQATT; CDR2 reads SNEGSKA (reference sequence). This CDR3 region has 10 residues. Sequencing was performed with immunoSEQ multiplex PCR; in TCRdb, only in-frame clones are kept and a portion is missing. The sample holds around 8,700 clones, and no clone turns up only once. This TCR derives from a male patient in his thirties who received an allogeneic stem cell transplant from an unrelated donor, was CMV-positive, and had acute and chronic GVHD. Some T cells may be supplied by the graft donor. The rearrangement links TRBV20-1 to TRBJ1-2; a weak D match, TRBD1 (5 bases). The sequencing here drew on PBMCs, taken after an allogeneic stem cell transplant with post-transplant cyclophosphamide. The CDR3 loop is CRPKGDGYTF. In DNA form, the CDR3 reads TGCAGGCCCAAAGGGGATGGCTACACCTTC.